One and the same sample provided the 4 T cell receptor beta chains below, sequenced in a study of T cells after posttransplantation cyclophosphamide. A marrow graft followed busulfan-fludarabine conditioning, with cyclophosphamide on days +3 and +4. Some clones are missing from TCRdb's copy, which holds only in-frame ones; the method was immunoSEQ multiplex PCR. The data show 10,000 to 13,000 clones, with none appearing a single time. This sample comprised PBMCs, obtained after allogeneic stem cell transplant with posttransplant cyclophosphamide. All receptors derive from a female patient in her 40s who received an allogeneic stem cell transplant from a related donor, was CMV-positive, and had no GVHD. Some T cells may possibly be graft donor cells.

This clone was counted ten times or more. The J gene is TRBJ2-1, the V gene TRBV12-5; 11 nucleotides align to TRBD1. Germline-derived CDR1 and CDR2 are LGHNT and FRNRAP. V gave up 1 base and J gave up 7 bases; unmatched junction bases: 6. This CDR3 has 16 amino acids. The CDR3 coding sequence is TGTGCTAGTGGTTTGGAAGGACAGGGGGCTATTAATGAGCAGTTCTTC. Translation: CASGLEGQGAINEQFF.

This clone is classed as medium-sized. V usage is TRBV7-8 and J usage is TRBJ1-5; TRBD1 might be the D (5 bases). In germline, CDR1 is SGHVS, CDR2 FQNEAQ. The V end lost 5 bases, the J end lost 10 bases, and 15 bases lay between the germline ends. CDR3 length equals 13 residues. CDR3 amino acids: CASSGPLGVPQHF. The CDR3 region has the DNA TGTGCCAGCAGCGGCCCTTTAGGGGTACCCCAGCATTTT.

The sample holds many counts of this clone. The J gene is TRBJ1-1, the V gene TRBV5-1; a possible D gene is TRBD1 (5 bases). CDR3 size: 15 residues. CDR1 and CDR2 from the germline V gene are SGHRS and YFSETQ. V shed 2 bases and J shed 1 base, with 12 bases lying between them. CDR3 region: CASSFTGEPNTEAFF. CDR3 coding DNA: TGCGCCAGCAGCTTTACAGGCGAACCGAACACTGAAGCTTTCTTT.

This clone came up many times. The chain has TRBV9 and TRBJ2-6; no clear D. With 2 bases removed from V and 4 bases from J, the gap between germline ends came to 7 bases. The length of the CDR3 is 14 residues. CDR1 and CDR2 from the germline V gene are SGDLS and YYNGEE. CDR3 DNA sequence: TGTGCCAGCAGCGTTAGTTTCGGGGCCAACGTCCTGACTTTC. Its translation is CASSVSFGANVLTF.